This T cell receptor (beta chain) was obtained from a study of early T cells in non-severe SARS-CoV-2 infection. Attachment of unique molecular identifiers was made to individual cDNA molecules. TCRdb redid the calling of the 5' RACE reads with MiXCR, one entry per CDR3 protein. The sample shows tens of thousands of distinct CDR3 sequences, roughly 5.7% of them seen only once. CDR3 length: 13 residues. Germline assignment: CDR1 MGHRA and CDR2 YSYEKL. V was trimmed by 3 bases and J by 6 bases, leaving 8 bases between them. The table lists this clonotype with many counts. The source of this sequence is an adult who was a healthcare worker with PCR-confirmed SARS-CoV-2 infection or an uninfected control (not recorded which). This rearrangement joins TRBV4-1 to TRBJ2-2; no reliable D call. Specimen: whole blood. The CDR3: CASSQENSGELFF. DNA for the CDR3: TGCGCCAGCAGCCAGGAAAATTCCGGGGAGCTGTTTTTT.